The T cell receptor beta chain under discussion was sequenced for a study of OX40 agonist ivuxolimab in advanced cancers. Turning to the study itself: Recorded diagnoses for dose-escalation patients were hepatocellular carcinoma, melanoma, renal cell or head and neck cancer. Overall study results and limits: At 0.1 to 3.0 mg/kg and by week 6, CD4+ and CD8+ T cells in the blood had expanded clonally.

Points on this clone: Its antigen is still unknown.

V lost 8 bases and J 1 base, leaving 17 bases between the germline ends. The CDR3 contains 15 residues. Germline V gene sequence: CDR1 MNHEY, CDR2 SMNVEV (reference sequence). Repertoires were generated with immunoSEQ multiplex PCR, while TCRdb's copy carries only in-frame clones and drops some. The sample includes some 16,000 clones, roughly 90% seen only once; the top ten take around 4%. This chain connects TRBV27 to TRBJ1-1; D ambiguous. The sample was CD4+ or CD8+ T cells sorted from blood, taken in a trial of the OX40 agonist ivuxolimab. The TCR originated in an adult with an advanced solid tumor such as melanoma, head and neck, liver or kidney cancer. The CDR3 coding sequence is TGTGCCAGCGGACCCCGGGGATTCACGAACACTGAAGCTTTCTTT. This codes for CASGPRGFTNTEAFF.